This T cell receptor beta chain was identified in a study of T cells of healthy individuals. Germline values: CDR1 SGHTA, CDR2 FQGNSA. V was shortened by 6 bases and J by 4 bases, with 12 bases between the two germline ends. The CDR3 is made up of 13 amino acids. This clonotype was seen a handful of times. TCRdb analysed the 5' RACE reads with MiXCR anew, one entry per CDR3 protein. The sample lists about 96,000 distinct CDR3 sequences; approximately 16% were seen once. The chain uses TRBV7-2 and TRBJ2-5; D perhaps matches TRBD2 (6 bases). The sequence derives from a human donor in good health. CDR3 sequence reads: CASSARGGETQYF. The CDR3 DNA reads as TGTGCCAGCAGTGCTAGGGGAGGAGAGACCCAGTACTTC.